This TCR beta chain stems from a study of T cell responses to AZD1222 COVID-19 vaccine. Findings of the study overall: In a largely white British group with more females than males, clonal diversity was possibly underestimated. Across spike, vaccine-associated CD4 TCRs were found, dominant at 160-218 and 743-854. It was only 6 or 7 AZD1222 recipients who were seropositive at baseline.

Generated by immunoSEQ multiplex PCR, the TCRdb table keeps only in-frame clones and is missing some. The sample holds 80,000 to 100,000 clones, 75% to 90% seen once. Remarks on this clone: The target antigen is unknown.

This specimen consisted of peripheral blood, obtained 28 days after the second AZD1222 dose. The receptor was isolated from an adult who received the AZD1222 COVID-19 vaccine.

CDR3 loop: CASSPTEGKGNYGYTF. CDR3 DNA sequence: TGTGCCAGCTCACCAACGGAGGGGAAGGGTAACTATGGCTACACCTTC. The rearrangement links TRBV18 to TRBJ1-2; D may be TRBD1 (5 bases). The germline CDR1 and CDR2 sequences are KGHSH and LQKENI. This CDR3 contains 16 residues. Trimming pared 2 bases from V and 1 base from J, leaving 14 bases between.